The 22 T cell receptor beta chains below were found in one sample sequenced in a study of PD-L1 blockade in urothelial cancer. Regarding time point: pretreatment peripheral blood. The table came from immunoSEQ multiplex PCR; TCRdb's copy has only in-frame clones and leaves some out. Of 45,000 to 60,000 clones listed, about 85% are singletons. Sequenced material: PBMCs, taken around atezolizumab (anti-PD-L1) treatment. The receptor set was obtained from a man between 65 and 85 years old with urothelial cancer.

This chain links TRBV7-9 with TRBJ2-7; 12 nucleotides align to TRBD2. V lost 5 bases to trimming and J lost 7 bases; unmatched junction nucleotides: 9. Germline V gene lookup returns CDR1 SEHNR and CDR2 FQNEAQ (reference sequence). The CDR3 is made up of 15 amino acids. CDR3 in DNA: TGTGCCAGCAGCCCCGGACTAGCGGGACGTGTTGAGCAGTACTTC. Encoded protein: CASSPGLAGRVEQYF.

The rearrangement joins TRBV28 to TRBJ2-3; tentatively, D is TRBD2 (6 bases). Trimming shortened V by 10 bases and J by 5 bases, and 22 bases separated the two germline ends. Germline V gene data show CDR1 as MDHEN and CDR2 as SYDVKM. There are 15 residues in the CDR3. The chain's CDR3 is CATRGAGNALDTQYF. The CDR3 DNA reads as TGTGCCACTCGGGGCGCGGGGAATGCCCTAGATACGCAGTATTTT.

V and J are TRBV5-4 and TRBJ1-1, with 10 bases lining up with TRBD1. The CDR3 spans 14 residues. Trimming cost V 4 bases and J 5 bases; bases outside gene matches: 5. Germline CDR1 is SGHNT and CDR2 is YYREEE (reference sequence). Written as DNA, the CDR3 is TGTGCCAGCAGCAGAGGACAGGGGGGAACTGAAGCTTTCTTT. It translates to CASSRGQGGTEAFF.

This clone was counted between two and nine times. The V gene is TRBV21-1, the J gene TRBJ2-7; the tabulated D call, TRBD2, remains unverified against the DNA. TRBV21-1 is designated a pseudogene. The CDR3 is made up of 15 amino acids. This CDR3 is CASSLRAGLPYEQYF. As DNA, the CDR3 is TGTGCCAGCAGCCTCCGAGCGGGTCTCCCATACGAGCAGTACTTC.

This clone came up once. The rearrangement links TRBV5-5 to TRBJ1-1; a possible D gene is TRBD1 (5 bases). CDR1 is SGHKS, CDR2 YYEKEE, per germline (reference sequence). This CDR3 region has 14 residues. Between the trimmed V and J ends, which lost 1 base and 5 bases, there was a span of 12 bases. CDR3 coding DNA: TGTGCCAGCAGCTTGAGCGGGGGTAGGACTGAAGCTTTCTTT. This sequence encodes CASSLSGGRTEAFF. The variable domain in full, with the rest retrieved from reference TRBV5-5 and TRBJ1-1, is DAGVTQSPTHLIKTRGQQVTLRCSPISGHKSVSWYQQVLGQGPQFIFQYYEKEERGRGNFPDRFSARQFPNYSSELNVNALLLGDSALYLCASSLSGGRTEAFFGQGTRLTVV.

V gene TRBV10-2 combines with J gene TRBJ2-7, with 7 bases fitting TRBD1. V was clipped by 6 bases and J by 7 bases; unmatched bases: 15. Looked up from germline, CDR1 is WSHSY and CDR2 is SAAADI. The CDR3 loop spans 15 amino acids. The CDR3 sequence: CASRDSMGSRGEQYF. Here the CDR3 DNA reads TGCGCCAGCAGGGACAGCATGGGCTCCAGGGGGGAGCAGTACTTC.

The chain is built from TRBV30 and TRBJ2-1; 7 bases align to TRBD1. The CDR3 length is 14 residues. From germline, CDR1 is GTSNPN and CDR2 SVGIG (reference sequence). The V gene end was trimmed by 1 base and the J gene end by 5 bases; junction bases not matched to a gene: 5. Here the CDR3 reads CAWSGTGSNNEQFF. CDR3 sequence (DNA): TGTGCCTGGAGTGGGACAGGTTCTAACAATGAGCAGTTCTTC.

This clone was seen just once. The rearrangement links TRBV5-8 to TRBJ2-7, with a possible D match to TRBD1 (6 bases). V was cut by 0 bases and J by 5 bases, with 15 bases left in between. Germline CDR1 and CDR2: SGHTS and YDEGEE. The CDR3 is made up of 15 amino acids. CDR3 nucleotides: TGTGCCAGCAGCTTGGACAGGGTCATTAGCAACGAGCAGTACTTC. It specifies CASSLDRVISNEQYF.

The rearrangement uses TRBV5-4 and TRBJ2-7, with D unresolved. Trimming took off 0 bases at V and 2 bases at J, with 12 bases between the two ends. Germline V gene data show CDR1 as SGHNT and CDR2 as YYREEE (reference sequence). CDR3 length: 15 residues. CDR3 DNA: TGTGCCAGCAGCTTGGGGCAGGCCTTAACCTACGAGCAGTACTTC. Residues: CASSLGQALTYEQYF. Full variable domain (missing parts from reference TRBV5-4 and TRBJ2-7): ETGVTQSPTHLIKTRGQQVTLRCSSQSGHNTVSWYQQALGQGPQFIFQYYREEENGRGNFPPRFSGLQFPNYSSELNVNALELDDSALYLCASSLGQALTYEQYFGPGTRLTVT.

This chain uses TRBV4-1 with TRBJ2-1; the D gene is possibly TRBD1 (6 bases). Germline V gene sequence: CDR1 MGHRA, CDR2 YSYEKL. The V end was cut by 2 bases, the J end by 4 bases, with 12 bases between. CDR3 length: 15 residues. CDR3 in DNA: TGCGCCAGCAGCCAAATGACACAGGGTTACAATGAGCAGTTCTTC. Protein product: CASSQMTQGYNEQFF.

The V and J genes are TRBV4-2 and TRBJ1-4; perhaps TRBD1 as D (6 bases). The germline V gene has CDR1 LGHNA and CDR2 YNFKEQ. The V and J ends lost 1 base and 14 bases respectively, with 17 bases between them. The CDR3 extends over 14 amino acids. The CDR3 protein is CASSQGRGRGWLFF. CDR3 sequence (DNA): TGTGCCAGCAGCCAAGGAAGGGGTAGGGGGTGGCTGTTTTTT.

The chain has TRBV9 and TRBJ2-1; 9 nucleotides line up with TRBD2. The CDR3 consists of 16 residues. After removal of 0 bases from V and 3 bases from J, the junction contained 4 bases not matched to a gene. The germline V gene has CDR1 SGDLS and CDR2 YYNGEE. CDR3 sequence reads: CASSVDLAGVYNEQFF. CDR3 DNA: TGTGCCAGCAGCGTAGATTTAGCGGGAGTCTACAATGAGCAGTTCTTC.

The rearrangement joins TRBV10-3 to TRBJ2-1; TRBD2 is a possible D gene (6 bases). The CDR3 contains 15 residues. Trimming took off 0 bases at V and 4 bases at J, with 10 bases between the two ends. CDR1 and CDR2 from the germline V gene are ENHRY and SYGVKD. This chain's CDR3 is CAISESAGPYNEQFF. In DNA, the CDR3 is TGTGCCATCAGTGAGTCCGCGGGGCCATACAATGAGCAGTTCTTC.

The chain has TRBV28 and TRBJ2-7; a weak D match, TRBD2 (6 bases). In germline, CDR1 is MDHEN, CDR2 SYDVKM. The CDR3 runs to 15 residues. V lost 5 bases, J lost 0 bases, and 14 bases lay in between. CDR3 DNA sequence: TGTGCCAGCAGTCCACACGGGACTCTCTCCTACGAGCAGTACTTC. This codes for CASSPHGTLSYEQYF.

The J gene is TRBJ1-3, the V gene TRBV5-1; 7 bases agree with TRBD1. The length of the CDR3 is 15 residues. V was pared by 4 bases and J by 1 base, with 5 bases of the junction left unmatched. From germline, CDR1 is SGHRS and CDR2 YFSETQ. The CDR3 region is CASSPGTVSGNTIYF. For the CDR3, the DNA is TGCGCCAGCAGCCCAGGGACAGTTTCTGGAAACACCATATATTTT.

This clone has only a few counts. V and J are TRBV2 and TRBJ2-7, with TRBD2 matching over 8 bases. The germline V gene encodes CDR1 SNHLY and CDR2 FYNNEI. The CDR3 has 13 residues. J was trimmed by 1 base and V by 10 bases; bases with no gene match: 6. The CDR3 protein is CAIISGKSYEQYF. Written as DNA, the CDR3 is TGTGCCATCATTAGCGGGAAATCCTACGAGCAGTACTTC.

This chain links TRBV5-1 with TRBJ2-1, with TRBD1 matching over 9 bases. The CDR3 totals 18 residues. V lost 4 bases and J lost 3; bases outside the gene matches: 14. The germline gives CDR1 SGHRS, CDR2 YFSETQ. In DNA, the CDR3 is TGCGCCAGCAGCCGTGATGGGGGACAGGGTCCGGGCTACAATGAGCAGTTCTTC. Protein product: CASSRDGGQGPGYNEQFF.

The chain joins TRBV5-1 to TRBJ2-7, with TRBD2 matching 9 bases. The CDR3 has 14 residues. Germline CDR1 reads SGHRS; CDR2 reads YFSETQ. J was trimmed by 13 bases and V by 4 bases; bases with no gene match: 15. CDR3 loop: CASSPESSGARRYF. The CDR3, as DNA: TGCGCCAGCAGCCCGGAATCTAGCGGGGCCCGGAGATACTTC.

This clone was observed once. The V call is TRBV2, the J call TRBJ1-5; unclear D gene. CDR1 SNHLY and CDR2 FYNNEI come from the germline V gene. The CDR3 covers 15 residues. Trimming left V 6 bases short and J 7 bases short, with 19 bases between. The CDR3 DNA reads TGTGCCAGCAGCCGAGAGACCTTACGGGAGCAGCCCCAGCATTTT. It specifies CASSRETLREQPQHF. The variable domain in full, with the rest retrieved from reference TRBV2 and TRBJ1-5, is EPEVTQTPSHQVTQMGQEVILRCVPISNHLYFYWYRQILGQKVEFLVSFYNNEISEKSEIFDDQFSVERPDGSNFTLKIRSTKLEDSAMYFCASSRETLREQPQHFGDGTRLSIL.

The J gene is TRBJ2-7, the V gene TRBV9; D is uncertain. This CDR3 comprises 14 residues. The germline gives CDR1 SGDLS, CDR2 YYNGEE. V was shortened by 4 bases and J by 0 bases, with 11 bases between the two germline ends. As DNA, the CDR3 is TGTGCCAGCAGCCCTCAGACTTACTCCTACGAGCAGTACTTC. Protein sequence: CASSPQTYSYEQYF.

The chain carries TRBV6-1 and TRBJ2-1; TRBD2 matches at 13 bases. The CDR3 loop spans 15 amino acids. With V trimmed by 6 bases and J by 6 bases, 5 bases remained unmatched. Germline values: CDR1 MNHNS, CDR2 SASEGT. In DNA, the CDR3 is TGTGCCAGCAGGAGGACTAGCGGGAGTACCAATGAGCAGTTCTTC. This gives the protein CASRRTSGSTNEQFF.

The V call is TRBV7-8, the J call TRBJ2-4; 7 positions match TRBD1. Germline V gene data show CDR1 as SGHVS and CDR2 as FQNEAQ. V lost 2 bases to trimming and J lost 7 bases; unmatched junction nucleotides: 5. CDR3 size: 14 residues. CDR3 loop: CASSLLQGVNIQYF. The CDR3 region has the DNA TGTGCCAGCAGCTTACTTCAGGGGGTGAACATTCAGTACTTC.